This T cell receptor beta chain was identified in a study of T cell responses to AZD1222 COVID-19 vaccine. Worth noting for this clone: Antigen unknown.

Study-wide results and limits: Increased Spike-specific TCR breadth and depth were observed after two AZD1222 doses. It should be noted that donors were predominantly white British and more often female, and clonal diversity was possibly underestimated. Researchers report vaccine-associated CD4 TCRs spanning spike, with dominance at 160-218 and 743-854. The study identified only 6 or 7 AZD1222 recipients as seropositive at baseline.

Sequenced by immunoSEQ multiplex PCR; TCRdb stores in-frame clones only, minus some. The table has more than 70,000 clones, just over 85% seen once. This CDR3 region has 15 residues. The V and J ends lost 0 bases and 4 bases respectively, with 14 bases between them. The germline gives CDR1 SGDLS, CDR2 YYNGEE. The sample in question was peripheral blood, obtained on day 0 of AZD1222 vaccination. The source is an adult in good health. The chain carries TRBV9 and TRBJ2-7; D is undetermined. The CDR3: CASSVGAVQPYEQYF. The CDR3 region has the DNA TGTGCCAGCAGCGTAGGGGCAGTCCAACCGTACGAGCAGTACTTC.